These T cell receptor beta chains were read from a single sample in a study of persistence of HIV-infected CD4 T cells. Method: immunoSEQ multiplex PCR; TCRdb's copy keeps in-frame clones and lacks some. Of approximately 39,000 clones detected, 80% to 85% appear once; the ten largest clones hold 0.85% to 1%. Their antigens remain unidentified. Here the sequenced sample was cultured CD4+ T cells from PBMCs, taken from a patient who received antiretroviral therapy. The receptors shown here come from an adult with HIV. The donor label of this sample is uncertain. CDR3s include the opening cysteine and the closing phenylalanine or tryptophan.

j_call,v_call,cdr3_aa
TRBJ1-5,TRBV6-5,CASSPGQGAIQPQHF
TRBJ1-1,TRBV7-6,CASSLVTGVITEAFF
TRBJ1-2,TRBV2,CASSRGQAGRGYTF
TRBJ1-6,TRBV6-5,CASSPGLYNSPLHF
TRBJ2-1,TRBV5-6,CASSLVGGTGNEQFF
TRBJ2-2,TRBV6-5,CASSPRRTDTGELFF
TRBJ1-1,TRBV5-6,CASSLARRGTEAFF
TRBJ2-2,TRBV10-3,CAISGAGTGNTGELFF
TRBJ1-2,TRBV6-5,CASSYAGIYGYTF
TRBJ1-2,TRBV15,CATSRDRGDRGYGYTF
TRBJ2-2,TRBV12-3/TRBV12-4,CASSTPHGELFF
TRBJ1-1,TRBV6-4,CASRDTDKNTEAFF
TRBJ2-5,TRBV19,CASKGQGGQETQYF
TRBJ1-5,TRBV30,CAWSLMGTGGIQPQHF
TRBJ2-7,TRBV29-1,CSVEKDRYGEQYF
TRBJ2-5,TRBV6-5,CASSITGTRQETQYF
TRBJ1-5,TRBV2,CASSPRVGGQPQHF
TRBJ1-2,TRBV6-6,CGGGRRLGYGYTF
TRBJ1-3,TRBV7-9,CASSLAAALYF
TRBJ1-6,TRBV6-5,CASTLRELGNSPLHF
TRBJ1-1,TRBV11-1,CASSLIGGYDGEAFF
TRBJ1-6,TRBV13,CASSSKAGTTTSPLHF
TRBJ1-4,TRBV5-1,CASIIVTSRDRNEKLFF
TRBJ1-2,TRBV6-1,CASSEEVGRYYGYTF
TRBJ2-3,TRBV11-3,CASSLGTGTDTQYF
TRBJ2-7,TRBV29-1,CSVEGTGGYSAEQYF
TRBJ1-6,TRBV5-1,CASSLDLSAPSPLHF
TRBJ1-1,TRBV12-3/TRBV12-4,CASSHDWGGAFF
TRBJ1-1,TRBV2,CASRAGGPTEAFF
TRBJ1-6,TRBV2,CASVPNLDRPNSPLHF
TRBJ1-6,TRBV14,CASSQDRPGVSYNSPLHF
TRBJ2-2,TRBV12-3/TRBV12-4,CASSLRGELFF
TRBJ1-1,TRBV6-5,CASSPQVANTEAFF
TRBJ2-7,TRBV29-1,CSGGQLYEQYF
TRBJ1-2,TRBV18,CASSPNRGDNYGYTF
TRBJ2-4,TRBV6-2/TRBV6-3,CASSLNRILAKNIQYF
TRBJ2-7,TRBV7-8,CASSLRDEQYF
TRBJ2-5,TRBV19,CASSRQTTGEETQYF
TRBJ1-4,TRBV19,CASSISLPGLREKLFF
TRBJ1-4,TRBV6-1,CASSEARQGFEKLFF
TRBJ1-1,TRBV3-1/TRBV3-2,CASSQNSWGGNTEAFF
TRBJ1-6,TRBV13,CASSSGEGRGLSPLHF
TRBJ1-3,TRBV4-1,CASSHPGSENTIYF
TRBJ1-2,TRBV24-1,CATSESQANYGYTF
TRBJ2-4,TRBV7-2,CASSLVLGLAKNIQYF
TRBJ2-5,TRBV18,CASSPRRGRETQYF
TRBJ1-1,TRBV18,CASSQDSLNTEAFF
TRBJ1-4,TRBV5-1,CASRGVLGNEKLFF
TRBJ1-5,TRBV7-8,CASSLEGRGNQPQHF